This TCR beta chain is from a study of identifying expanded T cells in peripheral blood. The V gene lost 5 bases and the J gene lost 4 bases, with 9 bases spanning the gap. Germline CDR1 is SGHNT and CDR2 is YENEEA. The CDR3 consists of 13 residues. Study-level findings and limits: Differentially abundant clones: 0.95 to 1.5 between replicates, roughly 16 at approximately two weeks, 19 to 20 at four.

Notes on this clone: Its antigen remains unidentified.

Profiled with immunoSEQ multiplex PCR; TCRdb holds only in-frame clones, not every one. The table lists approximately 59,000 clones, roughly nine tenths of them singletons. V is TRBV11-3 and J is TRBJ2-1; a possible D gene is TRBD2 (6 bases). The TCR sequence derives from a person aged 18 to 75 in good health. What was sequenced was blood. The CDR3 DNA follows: TGTGCCAGCAGCGCGGGACCGTACAATGAGCAGTTCTTC. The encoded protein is CASSAGPYNEQFF.